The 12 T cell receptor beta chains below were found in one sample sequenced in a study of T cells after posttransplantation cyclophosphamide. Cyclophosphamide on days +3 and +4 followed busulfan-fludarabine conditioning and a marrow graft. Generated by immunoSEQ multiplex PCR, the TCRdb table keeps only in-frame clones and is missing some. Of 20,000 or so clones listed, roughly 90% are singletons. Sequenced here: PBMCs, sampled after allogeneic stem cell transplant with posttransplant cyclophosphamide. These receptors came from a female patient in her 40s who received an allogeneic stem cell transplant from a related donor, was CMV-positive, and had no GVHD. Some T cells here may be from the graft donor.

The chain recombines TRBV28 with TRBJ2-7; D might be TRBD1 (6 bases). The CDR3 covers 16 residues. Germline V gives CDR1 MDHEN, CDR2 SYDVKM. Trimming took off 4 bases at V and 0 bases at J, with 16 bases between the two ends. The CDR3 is CASSYADRKASYEQYF. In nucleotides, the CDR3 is TGTGCCAGCAGTTATGCGGACAGAAAAGCCTCCTACGAGCAGTACTTC.

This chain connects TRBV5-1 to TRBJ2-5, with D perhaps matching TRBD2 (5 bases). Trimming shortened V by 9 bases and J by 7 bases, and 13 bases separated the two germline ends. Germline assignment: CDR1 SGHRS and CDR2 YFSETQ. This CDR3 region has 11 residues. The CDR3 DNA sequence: TGCGCCACCACAAACGGGGTGACCCAGTACTTC. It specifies CATTNGVTQYF.

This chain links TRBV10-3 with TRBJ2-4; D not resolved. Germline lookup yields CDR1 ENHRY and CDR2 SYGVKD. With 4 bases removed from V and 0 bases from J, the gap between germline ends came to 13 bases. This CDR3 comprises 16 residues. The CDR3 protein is CAISVGPTGAKNIQYF. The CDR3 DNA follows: TGTGCCATCAGTGTCGGCCCAACGGGAGCCAAAAACATTCAGTACTTC.

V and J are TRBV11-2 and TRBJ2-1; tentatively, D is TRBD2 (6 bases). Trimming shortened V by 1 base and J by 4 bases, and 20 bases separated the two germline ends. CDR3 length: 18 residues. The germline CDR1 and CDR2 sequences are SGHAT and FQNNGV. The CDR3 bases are TGTGCCAGCAGCTTAGGGGTGTTTGCGGCTAGCGCGTACAATGAGCAGTTCTTC. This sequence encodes CASSLGVFAASAYNEQFF.

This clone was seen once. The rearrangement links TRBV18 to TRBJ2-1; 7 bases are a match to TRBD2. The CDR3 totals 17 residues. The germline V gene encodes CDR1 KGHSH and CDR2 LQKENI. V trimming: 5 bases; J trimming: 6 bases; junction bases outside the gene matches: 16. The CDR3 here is CASSTLAGASNGNEQFF. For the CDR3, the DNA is TGTGCCAGCTCAACTTTAGCGGGCGCCTCAAATGGCAATGAGCAGTTCTTC.

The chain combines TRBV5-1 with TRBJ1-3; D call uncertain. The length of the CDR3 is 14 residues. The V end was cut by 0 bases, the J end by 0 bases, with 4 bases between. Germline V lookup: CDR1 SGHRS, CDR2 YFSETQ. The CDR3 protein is CASSLAVSGNTIYF. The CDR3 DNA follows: TGCGCCAGCAGCTTGGCAGTCTCTGGAAACACCATATATTTT.

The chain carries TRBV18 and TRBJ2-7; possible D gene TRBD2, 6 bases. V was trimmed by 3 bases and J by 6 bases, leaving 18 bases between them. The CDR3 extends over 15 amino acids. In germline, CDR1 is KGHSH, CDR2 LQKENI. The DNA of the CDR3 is TGTGCCAGCTCACCGCCCCCACCGGGAGCCTTCGAGCAGTACTTC. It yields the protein CASSPPPPGAFEQYF. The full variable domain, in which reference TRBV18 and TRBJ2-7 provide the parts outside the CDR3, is NAGVMQNPRHLVRRRGQEARLRCSPMKGHSHVYWYRQLPEEGLKFMVYLQKENIIDESGMPKERFSAEFPKEGPSILRIQQVVRGDSAAYFCASSPPPPGAFEQYFGPGTRLTVT.

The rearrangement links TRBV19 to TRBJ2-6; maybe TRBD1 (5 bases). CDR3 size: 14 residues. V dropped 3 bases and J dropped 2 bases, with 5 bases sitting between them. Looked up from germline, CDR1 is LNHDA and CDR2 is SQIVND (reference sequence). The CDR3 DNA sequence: TGTGCCAGTAGTATCAGGGCTGGGGCCAACGTCCTGACTTTC. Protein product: CASSIRAGANVLTF.

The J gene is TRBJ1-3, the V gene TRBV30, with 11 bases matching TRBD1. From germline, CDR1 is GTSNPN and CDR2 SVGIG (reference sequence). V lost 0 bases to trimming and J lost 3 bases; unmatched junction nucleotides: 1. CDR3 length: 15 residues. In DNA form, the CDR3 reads TGTGCCTGGAGTGTGGGACAGGGGGTTGGAAACACCATATATTTT. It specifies CAWSVGQGVGNTIYF.

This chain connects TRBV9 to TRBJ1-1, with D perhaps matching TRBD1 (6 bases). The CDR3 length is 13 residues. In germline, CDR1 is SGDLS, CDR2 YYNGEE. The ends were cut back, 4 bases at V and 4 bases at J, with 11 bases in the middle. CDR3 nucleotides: TGTGCCAGCAGCCTTACAGGGAGCACTGAAGCTTTCTTT. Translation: CASSLTGSTEAFF.

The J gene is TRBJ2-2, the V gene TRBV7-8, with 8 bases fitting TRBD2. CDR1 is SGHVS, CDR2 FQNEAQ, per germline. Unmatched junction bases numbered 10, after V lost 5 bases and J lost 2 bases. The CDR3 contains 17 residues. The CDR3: CASSKGPGLDNTGELFF. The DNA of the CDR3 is TGTGCCAGCAGCAAGGGGCCGGGACTAGACAACACCGGGGAGCTGTTTTTT.

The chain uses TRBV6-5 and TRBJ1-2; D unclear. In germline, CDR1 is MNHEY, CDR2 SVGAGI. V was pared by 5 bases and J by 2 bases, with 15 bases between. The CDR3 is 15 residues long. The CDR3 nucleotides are TGTGCCAGCAGTCACTTGACACCACTCAACTATGGCTACACCTTC. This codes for CASSHLTPLNYGYTF.